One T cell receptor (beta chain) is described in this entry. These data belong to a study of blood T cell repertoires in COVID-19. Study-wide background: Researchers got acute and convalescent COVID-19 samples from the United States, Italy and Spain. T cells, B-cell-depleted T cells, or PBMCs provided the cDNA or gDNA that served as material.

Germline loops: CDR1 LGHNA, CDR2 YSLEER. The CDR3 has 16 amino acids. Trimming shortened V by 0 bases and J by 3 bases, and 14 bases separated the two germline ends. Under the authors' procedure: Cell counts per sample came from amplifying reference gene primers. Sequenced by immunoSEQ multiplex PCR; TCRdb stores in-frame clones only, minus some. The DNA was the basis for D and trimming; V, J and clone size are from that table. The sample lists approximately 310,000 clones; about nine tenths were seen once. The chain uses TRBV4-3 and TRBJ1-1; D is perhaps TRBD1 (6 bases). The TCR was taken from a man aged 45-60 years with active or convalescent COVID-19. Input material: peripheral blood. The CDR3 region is CASSQDRSDRYTEAFF. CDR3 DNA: TGCGCCAGCAGCCAAGATCGGTCGGACAGATACACTGAAGCTTTCTTT.